This T cell receptor beta chain was sequenced during a study of cytomegalovirus exposure and HLA in healthy donors. On this clone itself: As yet, its antigen is unknown.

CDR1 MDHEN and CDR2 SYDVKM come from the germline V gene. The CDR3 loop spans 17 amino acids. Trimming removed 2 bases from V and 0 bases from J, with 14 bases in between. Overall study findings and caveats: As a later analysis showed, several of the most significant clusters appeared to be linked to common viral pathogens.

This PCR relied on a set of 60 Vbeta primers and 13 Jbeta primers. Original handling: Tens of millions of unique TCR beta chains, about 11 million of them shared, were counted by a later analysis. Method: immunoSEQ multiplex PCR; TCRdb's copy keeps in-frame clones and lacks some. Clone size and V and J calls were adopted from that table, with D and trimming inferred from the DNA. The table lists around 150,000 clones, around 86% of them singletons, with 8.1% in the top ten. The V and J genes are TRBV28 and TRBJ2-1, with a weak D call TRBD2 (6 bases). Sequenced sample: PBMCs. This sequence originates from a woman between 50 and 59 years old in good health and CMV-seropositive. The CDR3 DNA sequence: TGTGCCAGCAGTTTAACCGGGACTGGGAGCTCCTACAATGAGCAGTTCTTC. Residues: CASSLTGTGSSYNEQFF.